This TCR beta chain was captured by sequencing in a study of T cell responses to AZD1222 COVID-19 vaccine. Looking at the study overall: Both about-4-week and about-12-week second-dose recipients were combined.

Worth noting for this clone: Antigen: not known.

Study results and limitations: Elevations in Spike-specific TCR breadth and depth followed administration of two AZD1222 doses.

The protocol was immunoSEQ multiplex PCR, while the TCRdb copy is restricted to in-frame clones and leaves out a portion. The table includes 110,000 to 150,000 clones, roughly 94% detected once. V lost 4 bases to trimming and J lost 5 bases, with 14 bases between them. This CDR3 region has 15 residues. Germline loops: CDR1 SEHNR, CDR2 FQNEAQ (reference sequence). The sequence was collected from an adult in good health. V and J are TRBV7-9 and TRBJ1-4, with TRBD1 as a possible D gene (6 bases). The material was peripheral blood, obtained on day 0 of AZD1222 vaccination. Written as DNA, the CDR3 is TGTGCCAGCAGCTATCCGAGGGGGGGAAATGAAAAACTGTTTTTT. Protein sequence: CASSYPRGGNEKLFF. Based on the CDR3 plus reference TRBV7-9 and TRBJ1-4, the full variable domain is DTGVSQNPRHKITKRGQNVTFRCDPISEHNRLYWYRQTLGQGPEFLTYFQNEAQLEKSRLLSDRFSAERPKGSFSTLEIQRTEQGDSAMYLCASSYPRGGNEKLFFGSGTQLSVL.